This T cell receptor (beta chain) was recovered during a study of spatial heterogeneity in lung cancer. This clonotype has ten or more counts. Germline CDR1 reads MNHEY; CDR2 reads SMNVEV (reference sequence). This CDR3 spans 15 amino acids. The ends were cut back, 5 bases at V and 0 bases at J, with 8 bases in the middle. Time point given: blood at routine non-recurrence follow-up after resection. Whole RNA was taken from tumor, nontumor lung or frozen PBMC; it was then sequenced unsorted. TCRdb reprocessed the 5' RACE reads via MiXCR and lists one record per CDR3 protein. The repertoire holds roughly 120,000 distinct CDR3 sequences, with 10% to 15% as singletons.

Source: PBMCs, taken at follow-up. The receptor's source is a male donor with early-stage non-small cell lung cancer. The chain combines TRBV27 with TRBJ2-6, with D hard to call. CDR3 DNA sequence: TGTGCCAGCAGTGTGATTTACTCTGGGGCCAACGTCCTGACTTTC. It specifies CASSVIYSGANVLTF.